Below are 14 T cell receptor beta chains sequenced from a single sample in a study of blood T cell repertoires in COVID-19. Clones were read by immunoSEQ multiplex PCR, and TCRdb kept only the in-frame ones, dropping some. Found here are about 330,000 clones, roughly 86% of them singletons; the top ten hold roughly 5.2%. The specimen sequenced was PBMCs or T cells enriched from blood (not recorded which). These receptors were collected from a woman in her 30s who had recovered from COVID-19.

There are a few counts of this clone. The chain combines TRBV2 with TRBJ1-2; possible D gene TRBD1, 5 bases. The CDR3 covers 14 residues. Germline CDR1 and CDR2: SNHLY and FYNNEI. Trimming pared 6 bases from V and 1 base from J, leaving 12 bases between. The CDR3 DNA reads as TGTGCCAGCAGGGGGGGTGACGTTAACTATGGCTACACCTTC. Protein product: CASRGGDVNYGYTF.

The chain links TRBV15 to TRBJ1-5; tentatively, D is TRBD1 (5 bases). Trimming took off 5 bases at V and 2 bases at J, with 13 bases between the two ends. The CDR3 sequence is 15 residues long. CDR1 is LNHNV, CDR2 YYDKDF, per germline (reference sequence). Here the CDR3 reads CATSPDRWGNQPQHF. CDR3 DNA: TGTGCCACCAGCCCTGACAGATGGGGCAATCAGCCCCAGCATTTT.

This chain links TRBV29-1 with TRBJ1-3; D might be TRBD1 (5 bases). The germline CDR1 and CDR2 sequences are SQVTM and ANQGSEA. The ends were cut back, 2 bases at V and 0 bases at J, with 8 bases in the middle. The CDR3 totals 14 residues. The CDR3, as DNA: TGCAGCGTTGAAACGCAGGGCTCTGGAAACACCATATATTTT. As protein: CSVETQGSGNTIYF.

The chain recombines TRBV13 with TRBJ1-6; D remains unclear. The germline V and J ends were trimmed by 4 bases and 8 bases, with 15 bases remaining between them. Germline V gene lookup returns CDR1 PRHDT and CDR2 FYEKMQ (reference sequence). The CDR3 covers 15 residues. DNA for the CDR3: TGTGCCAGCAGCTCCGGGGATAATACGGATTCACCCCTCCACTTT. Protein: CASSSGDNTDSPLHF.

This chain joins TRBV6-5 and TRBJ1-2; TRBD1 agrees at 7 bases. V shed 4 bases, J shed 4 bases, and the junction held 6 bases outside the gene matches. The CDR3 sequence is 14 residues long. The germline V gene has CDR1 MNHEY and CDR2 SVGAGI. The CDR3 region is CASSLDREIYGYTF. For the CDR3, the DNA is TGTGCCAGCAGTTTAGACAGGGAGATCTATGGCTACACCTTC.

The V and J genes are TRBV28 and TRBJ1-2, with D unclear. This CDR3 has 12 residues. V was clipped by 11 bases and J by 8 bases, with 18 bases between them. Per germline, CDR1 MDHEN and CDR2 SYDVKM. This CDR3 is CAPEVRGGGYTF. CDR3 nucleotide sequence: TGTGCCCCCGAGGTTCGCGGTGGAGGCTACACCTTC.

The V gene is TRBV6-4, the J gene TRBJ2-6, with a tentative D call TRBD2 (5 bases). The CDR3 sequence is 16 residues long. With 3 bases removed from V and 0 bases from J, the gap between germline ends came to 9 bases. Germline V CDR1 and CDR2: MRHNA, SNTAGT. CDR3 nucleotides: TGTGCCAGCAGTGAGGTCGCGGGCTCTGGGGCCAACGTCCTGACTTTC. Its translation: CASSEVAGSGANVLTF.

This sequence joins TRBV6-5 and TRBJ1-2; no definite D call. Germline CDR1 MNHEY, CDR2 SVGAGI. The CDR3 has 13 residues. Trimming left V 6 bases short and J 5 bases short, with 13 bases between. The CDR3 coding sequence is TGTGCCAGCAGGCGCGGACTGCCTTATGGCTACACCTTC. Its translation: CASRRGLPYGYTF.

The chain combines TRBV19 with TRBJ1-5, with D maybe TRBD1 (5 bases). The germline CDR1 and CDR2 sequences are LNHDA and SQIVND (reference sequence). The V gene lost 0 bases and the J gene lost 6 bases, with 12 bases spanning the gap. This CDR3 is built from 15 residues. CDR3: CASSIDPGYGQPQHF. The DNA of the CDR3 is TGTGCCAGTAGTATAGATCCAGGGTACGGTCAGCCCCAGCATTTT.

The CDR3 coding sequence is TGTGCCAGCAGCCCGCCAGGAGATACGCAGTATTTT. It codes for CASSPPGDTQYF. The chain employs TRBV4-2 and TRBJ2-3; D remains ambiguous. Between the trimmed V and J ends, which lost 4 bases and 5 bases, there was a span of 7 bases. CDR1 is LGHNA, CDR2 YNFKEQ, per germline. This CDR3 is built from 12 residues.

The chain is built from TRBV29-1 and TRBJ2-1; 13 positions match TRBD2. Per germline, CDR1 SQVTM and CDR2 ANQGSEA. V shed 4 bases and J 2 bases; nucleotides not matched to a gene: 5. The CDR3 length is 16 residues. The CDR3: CSVGTSGGMTYNEQFF. DNA for the CDR3: TGCAGCGTTGGGACTAGCGGGGGTATGACCTACAATGAGCAGTTCTTC.

The chain uses TRBV12-3 or TRBV12-4 and TRBJ2-1; 11 bases line up with TRBD2. This CDR3 region has 13 residues. Trimming removed 9 bases from V and 3 bases from J; junction bases left unmatched: 1. The CDR3 loop reads CASTSGGYNEQFF. The CDR3 DNA follows: TGTGCCAGTACTAGCGGGGGCTACAATGAGCAGTTCTTC.

The rearrangement links TRBV2 to TRBJ1-2; maybe TRBD1 (5 bases). V lost 3 bases and J lost 0, with 14 bases in between. The germline gives CDR1 SNHLY, CDR2 FYNNEI. The CDR3 sequence is 16 residues long. The CDR3 loop is CASSELPGYTNYGYTF. Here the CDR3 DNA reads TGTGCCAGCAGTGAGTTGCCAGGGTACACTAACTATGGCTACACCTTC.

This clone was found once. This chain links TRBV7-9 with TRBJ1-6; maybe TRBD1 (6 bases). Germline V gene data show CDR1 as SEHNR and CDR2 as FQNEAQ (reference sequence). Trimming removed 3 bases at V and 10 bases at J, with 7 bases between. The CDR3 has 12 amino acids. As DNA, the CDR3 is TGTGCCAGCAGCTTGGGGGCGTCACCCCTCCACTTT. Protein sequence: CASSLGASPLHF.